This TCR beta chain was profiled in a study of T cell changes during pregnancy in multiple sclerosis. The V end was cut by 7 bases, the J end by 7 bases, with 21 bases between. Per germline, CDR1 SQVTM and CDR2 ANQGSEA. CDR3 size: 14 residues. Assay: immunoSEQ multiplex PCR; the TCRdb copy retains only in-frame clones and omits some. Among about 130,000 clones listed, 90% to 96% were seen once. This sequence was found in a female donor with multiple sclerosis, enrolled in a pregnancy study. This chain joins TRBV29-1 and TRBJ2-3, with D tentatively TRBD1 (6 bases). The material was peripheral blood, obtained after pregnancy. DNA for the CDR3: TGCAGCGCCGCGGGTGGGAACAGGGCGAATACGCAGTATTTT. Translation: CSAAGGNRANTQYF.